This T cell receptor beta chain was captured by sequencing in a study of sequential checkpoint blockade in melanoma. Study-wide results and caveats: Rising tumor T-cell fraction and clonality meant about 30 times likelier benefit. Pretreatment TIL clonality tracked with response in the nivolumab-first arm.

Clones were sequenced by immunoSEQ multiplex PCR, and TCRdb holds only the in-frame ones, with some missing. The table shows a few thousand clones, with about a third occurring only once. Germline assignment: CDR1 SGHRS and CDR2 YFSETQ. This CDR3 is 15 amino acids long. Between the trimmed V and J ends, which lost 4 bases and 4 bases, there was a span of 17 bases. In regard to this clone: Its antigen is not known.

The treatment is: randomized to nivolumab then ipilimumab (arm A) or the reverse (arm B). The rearrangement uses TRBV5-1 and TRBJ1-1, with D perhaps TRBD1 (5 bases). This sample comprised tumor tissue (inferred from file names), obtained from a patient given nivolumab and ipilimumab in sequence. The receptor was derived from a human donor with melanoma. The CDR3 spells CASSPGAGRVTEAFF. The CDR3, as DNA: TGCGCCAGCAGCCCGGGAGCGGGGCGGGTCACTGAAGCTTTCTTT.